This entry lists 28 T cell receptor beta chains sequenced from one sample in a study of shared clonotypes between healthy human individuals. It was CD45RO-negative cells, positively selected for CCR7, that made up naive CD8 cells, with terminally differentiated effector memory CD45RA+ cells excluded. The method was immunoSEQ multiplex PCR; TCRdb's version includes in-frame clones alone and lacks a portion of them. The sample yields about 680,000 clones, under 95% seen once. Sequenced input: naive CD8+ T cells sorted from blood. All receptors come from a man aged 30 to 45 in good health.

V usage is TRBV4-3 and J usage is TRBJ2-7, with TRBD1 matching over 9 bases. The length of the CDR3 is 14 residues. CDR1 and CDR2 (germline): LGHNA, YSLEER. Unmatched junction bases numbered 4, after V lost 1 base and J lost 6 bases. CDR3 amino acids: CASSQGDREREQYF. In DNA, the CDR3 is TGCGCCAGCAGCCAAGGGGACAGGGAACGCGAGCAGTACTTC.

The J gene is TRBJ1-5, the V gene TRBV10-1, with 7 positions matching TRBD1. The CDR3 is 16 residues long. Trimming removed 0 bases from V and 0 bases from J; junction bases left unmatched: 2. The germline CDR1 and CDR2 sequences are WNHNN and SYGVQD (reference sequence). This CDR3 reads CASSESGQTSNQPQHF. Here the CDR3 DNA reads TGCGCCAGCAGTGAGTCGGGACAGACTAGCAATCAGCCCCAGCATTTT.

This sequence joins TRBV9 and TRBJ1-1, with D hard to call. From germline, CDR1 is SGDLS and CDR2 YYNGEE. With 0 bases removed from V and 4 bases from J, the gap between germline ends came to 10 bases. The CDR3 contains 14 residues. CDR3 DNA: TGTGCCAGCAGCGTAGGGCAGGTGGGCACTGAAGCTTTCTTT. Its translation: CASSVGQVGTEAFF.

The V and J genes are TRBV2 and TRBJ1-5; D possibly corresponds to TRBD1 (5 bases). The CDR3 length is 16 residues. Germline lookup yields CDR1 SNHLY and CDR2 FYNNEI. Trimming shortened V by 6 bases and J by 0 bases, and 15 bases separated the two germline ends. CDR3 bases: TGTGCCAGCAGCCCTACCCGGGACGTTAGCAATCAGCCCCAGCATTTT. Its translation: CASSPTRDVSNQPQHF.

J is TRBJ2-2 and V is TRBV29-1, with D perhaps given as TRBD1 or TRBD2 (6 bases each). This CDR3 has 17 amino acids. The germline V and J ends were trimmed by 5 bases and 5 bases, with 24 bases remaining between them. The germline V gene has CDR1 SQVTM and CDR2 ANQGSEA. The CDR3 loop is CSVWREGSKGGTGELFF. The CDR3 nucleotides are TGCAGCGTTTGGAGGGAAGGATCCAAAGGGGGAACCGGGGAGCTGTTTTTT.

The chain couples TRBV7-2 to TRBJ2-7; D is undetermined. CDR3 size: 12 residues. In germline, CDR1 is SGHTA, CDR2 FQGNSA. V gave up 7 bases and J gave up 3 bases, with 10 bases separating them. The CDR3 protein is CASINDHYEQYF. Written as DNA, the CDR3 is TGTGCCAGCATTAACGATCACTACGAGCAGTACTTC.

As regards this clone: The same CDR3 arises from other DNA sequences in this sample as well. The chain couples TRBV28 to TRBJ2-1, with D uncertain. With 3 bases removed from V and 6 bases from J, the gap between germline ends came to 3 bases. Germline assignment: CDR1 MDHEN and CDR2 SYDVKM. CDR3 length: 11 amino acids. The CDR3 here is CASSFSNEQFF. As DNA, the CDR3 is TGTGCCAGCAGTTTCAGCAATGAGCAGTTCTTC.

This sequence joins TRBV27 and TRBJ2-1; D is ambiguous. Germline V gene sequence: CDR1 MNHEY, CDR2 SMNVEV (reference sequence). Trimming took off 4 bases at V and 5 bases at J, with 0 bases between the two ends. The CDR3 sequence is 10 residues long. In DNA form, the CDR3 reads TGTGCCAGCAGTTACAATGAGCAGTTCTTC. Protein product: CASSYNEQFF.

The rearrangement uses TRBV25-1 and TRBJ2-7, with D uncertain. This CDR3 has 13 amino acids. CDR1 MGHDK and CDR2 SYGVNS come from the germline V gene. The V end was cut by 2 bases, the J end by 3 bases, with 8 bases between. CDR3 in amino acids: CASSEGADYEQYF. The CDR3 nucleotides are TGTGCCAGCAGTGAAGGTGCGGACTACGAGCAGTACTTC.

V and J are TRBV9 and TRBJ2-7; D is undetermined. Germline loops: CDR1 SGDLS, CDR2 YYNGEE. The CDR3 covers 10 residues. With 3 bases removed from V and 2 bases from J, the gap between germline ends came to 0 bases. The CDR3 sequence is CASSAYEQYF. CDR3 nucleotides: TGTGCCAGCAGCGCCTACGAGCAGTACTTC.

The chain is built from TRBV7-9 and TRBJ2-5, with 9 nucleotides matching TRBD1. Germline CDR1 SEHNR, CDR2 FQNEAQ (reference sequence). The V and J ends lost 3 bases and 5 bases, in that order; junction bases with no gene match: 7. The CDR3 totals 15 residues. CDR3 coding DNA: TGTGCCAGCAGCTTGGCACAGGGGGCGATGGAGACCCAGTACTTC. Amino acids: CASSLAQGAMETQYF.

V usage is TRBV7-9 and J usage is TRBJ2-7, with 9 bases matching TRBD2. Germline V gene lookup returns CDR1 SEHNR and CDR2 FQNEAQ (reference sequence). The CDR3 consists of 14 residues. Trimming at V came to 5 bases and at J to 5 bases, leaving 7 bases not matched to a gene. CDR3 bases: TGTGCCAGCAGCCCAGGACTAGCGAGGGACGAGCAGTACTTC. This codes for CASSPGLARDEQYF.

V usage is TRBV6-6 and J usage is TRBJ2-7, with 9 bases matching TRBD1. Looked up from germline, CDR1 is MNHNY and CDR2 is SVGAGI (reference sequence). The CDR3 length is 16 residues. V lost 6 bases and J lost 3; bases outside the gene matches: 12. The CDR3 loop is CASRFPGTGINYEQYF. CDR3 coding DNA: TGTGCCAGCAGATTTCCCGGGACAGGGATAAACTACGAGCAGTACTTC.

V and J are TRBV6-5 and TRBJ2-7, with D possibly matching TRBD2 (5 bases). Germline values: CDR1 MNHEY, CDR2 SVGAGI. This CDR3 region has 14 residues. V gave up 8 bases and J gave up 0 bases, with 14 bases separating them. CDR3 nucleotides: TGTGCCAGCGCTCTCCTGGGGAGCTCCTACGAGCAGTACTTC. This encodes CASALLGSSYEQYF.

The V call is TRBV4-3, the J call TRBJ2-7; weak D call: TRBD2 (7 bases). V lost 4 bases and J lost 5, with 21 bases in between. The germline V gene has CDR1 LGHNA and CDR2 YSLEER. CDR3 length equals 16 residues. CDR3 sequence reads: CASSPTRGGRLHEQYF. The CDR3, as DNA: TGCGCCAGCAGCCCCACGAGGGGGGGGCGCCTCCACGAGCAGTACTTC.

The V gene is TRBV6-6, the J gene TRBJ2-2; D ambiguous. Germline assignment: CDR1 MNHNY and CDR2 SVGAGI (reference sequence). CDR3 length equals 11 residues. The V gene lost 6 bases and the J gene lost 7 bases, with 6 bases spanning the gap. CDR3 protein: CASSTDGELFF. The CDR3 nucleotides read TGTGCCAGCAGCACAGACGGGGAGCTGTTTTTT.

This clone has a handful of counts. This chain joins TRBV7-9 and TRBJ2-5, with TRBD1 matching 7 bases. Looked up from germline, CDR1 is SEHNR and CDR2 is FQNEAQ (reference sequence). This CDR3 contains 16 residues. Losses at the gene ends were 5 bases for V and 5 bases for J; bases not matched to a gene: 14. The CDR3 DNA follows: TGTGCCAGCAGCCATCCTGAGAGGGGGCAGCGGGAGACCCAGTACTTC. It yields the protein CASSHPERGQRETQYF. The full variable domain, rest sourced from reference TRBV7-9 and TRBJ2-5, is DTGVSQNPRHKITKRGQNVTFRCDPISEHNRLYWYRQTLGQGPEFLTYFQNEAQLEKSRLLSDRFSAERPKGSFSTLEIQRTEQGDSAMYLCASSHPERGQRETQYFGPGTRLLVL.

This chain uses TRBV6-5 with TRBJ2-3, with a weak D call TRBD2 (6 bases). With 7 bases removed from V and 9 bases from J, the gap between germline ends came to 11 bases. Germline V gene lookup returns CDR1 MNHEY and CDR2 SVGAGI. The CDR3 sequence is 11 residues long. In DNA, the CDR3 is TGTGCCAGCACTTTCGGGGGAACGCAGTATTTT. Translating it yields CASTFGGTQYF.

V gene TRBV27 combines with J gene TRBJ2-1; a weak D match, TRBD1 (6 bases). The length of the CDR3 is 15 residues. CDR1 MNHEY and CDR2 SMNVEV come from the germline V gene (reference sequence). Trimming removed 8 bases at V and 0 bases at J, with 14 bases between. The CDR3 DNA sequence: TGTGCCAGCTCCGAGGGGGTCTACTCCTACAATGAGCAGTTCTTC. Translation gives CASSEGVYSYNEQFF.

The V call is TRBV9, the J call TRBJ2-1, with 9 bases matching TRBD1. Trimming at V came to 4 bases and at J to 7 bases, leaving 18 bases not matched to a gene. This CDR3 spans 18 amino acids. Germline CDR1 and CDR2: SGDLS and YYNGEE. The CDR3 bases are TGTGCCAGCAGCTCAACAGGGGGCGTCGGTCGGTGGCCAAATGAGCAGTTCTTC. Its translation: CASSSTGGVGRWPNEQFF.

The V gene is TRBV6-5, the J gene TRBJ2-1; D is unresolved. Germline lookup yields CDR1 MNHEY and CDR2 SVGAGI. Trimming took off 6 bases at V and 16 bases at J, with 16 bases between the two ends. The CDR3 is made up of 11 amino acids. DNA for the CDR3: TGTGCCAGCAGCCACCTAGGTGCGGACTTCTTC. This gives the protein CASSHLGADFF.

V gene TRBV7-9 combines with J gene TRBJ2-3; TRBD1 matches 8 bases. The germline V gene has CDR1 SEHNR and CDR2 FQNEAQ (reference sequence). The trim removed 7 bases at V and 4 bases at J, leaving 7 bases unmatched. The CDR3 is made up of 14 amino acids. The CDR3 protein is CASIRTGRADTQYF. DNA for the CDR3: TGTGCCAGCATCAGGACAGGGCGGGCAGATACGCAGTATTTT.

V usage is TRBV7-2 and J usage is TRBJ2-7; D is unresolved. The V end lost 1 base, the J end lost 6 bases, and 13 bases lay between the germline ends. CDR1 and CDR2 (germline): SGHTA, FQGNSA. The CDR3 loop spans 14 amino acids. CDR3 in DNA: TGTGCCAGCAGCTTAGTTTTGGCGTCTCCCGAGCAGTACTTC. As protein: CASSLVLASPEQYF.

The chain has TRBV14 and TRBJ2-5, with 7 bases fitting TRBD1. V was pared by 3 bases and J by 4 bases, with 17 bases of the junction left unmatched. This CDR3 comprises 18 residues. CDR1 and CDR2 from the germline V gene are SGHDN and FVKESK. CDR3 region: CASSQALGPNTGVETQYF. CDR3 DNA: TGTGCCAGCAGCCAGGCTCTTGGGCCAAACACAGGGGTAGAGACCCAGTACTTC.

The chain has TRBV7-9 and TRBJ2-3; 8 bases fit TRBD1. Unmatched junction bases numbered 5, after V lost 5 bases and J lost 4 bases. The CDR3 is 14 residues long. CDR1 SEHNR and CDR2 FQNEAQ come from the germline V gene (reference sequence). DNA of the CDR3: TGTGCCAGCAGCCTCAGGGGGCTAGCAGATACGCAGTATTTT. Translation gives CASSLRGLADTQYF.

The chain has TRBV7-9 and TRBJ2-6, with D hard to call. V was clipped by 5 bases and J by 0 bases, with 11 bases between them. The CDR3 consists of 16 residues. Looked up from germline, CDR1 is SEHNR and CDR2 is FQNEAQ (reference sequence). DNA of the CDR3: TGTGCCAGCAGCCTTCCGACTGTCTCTGGGGCCAACGTCCTGACTTTC. Its protein product is CASSLPTVSGANVLTF.

Comment on this clone: The same CDR3 is also encoded by other DNA sequences in this sample. The chain links TRBV4-3 to TRBJ2-7, with 7 bases that match TRBD1. Germline V gives CDR1 LGHNA, CDR2 YSLEER. CDR3 size: 13 residues. Trimming at V came to 4 bases and at J to 1 base, leaving 1 base not matched to a gene. CDR3 coding DNA: TGCGCCAGCAGCCGGGACAGTTCCTACGAGCAGTACTTC. It is translated as CASSRDSSYEQYF.

V and J are TRBV27 and TRBJ2-7; 7 bases fit TRBD2. The junction had 4 bases not matched to a gene; V was cut back by 3 bases and J by 2 bases. Looked up from germline, CDR1 is MNHEY and CDR2 is SMNVEV (reference sequence). This CDR3 has 14 amino acids. The CDR3 here is CASSFGLGTYEQYF. Written as DNA, the CDR3 is TGTGCCAGCAGTTTTGGACTAGGAACCTACGAGCAGTACTTC.